The following is a T cell receptor (beta chain) sequence with its context. Germline CDR1 reads LGHDT; CDR2 reads YNNKEL (reference sequence). CDR3 length: 15 residues. The trim removed 5 bases at V and 2 bases at J, leaving 7 bases unmatched. This specimen comes from a study of blood T cell repertoires in COVID-19. Study context: Italy, Spain and the United States were the sources of the convalescent and acute COVID-19 samples. Sample material is recorded as cDNA or gDNA derived from T cells, B-cell-depleted T cells, or PBMCs.

Method: immunoSEQ multiplex PCR; TCRdb's copy keeps in-frame clones and lacks some. The table lists around 64,000 clones, around 85% of them singletons. The sample consisted of peripheral blood. The rearrangement joins TRBV3-1 (or the pseudogene TRBV3-2) to TRBJ2-3, with 7 positions matching TRBD2. This sequence originates from a woman aged 80 or over with acute or convalescent COVID-19. The chain's CDR3 is CASSGFAGATDTQYF. The CDR3 bases are TGTGCCAGCAGCGGGTTTGCGGGAGCCACAGATACGCAGTATTTT.